This T cell receptor (beta chain) derives from a study of OX40 agonist ivuxolimab in advanced cancers. Study background: Patients received ivuxolimab, an agonistic anti-OX40 (CD134) antibody. Three patients showed partial responses: one hepatocellular carcinoma and two cutaneous melanoma cases. Broader study findings: Among the least clonally expanded were partial responders at 0.1-3.0 mg/kg. Low levels of normalized T-cell clonal expansion also appeared in some nonresponders.

Sequencing used immunoSEQ multiplex PCR; TCRdb keeps in-frame clones, though not all of them. Here the sample spans tens of thousands of clones, 75% to 95% being singletons. Turning to this clone: No antigen is known for it.

Germline V lookup: CDR1 MNHNS, CDR2 SASEGT. Trimming removed 4 bases from V and 4 bases from J, with 10 bases in between. The CDR3 has 13 residues. V is TRBV6-1 and J is TRBJ1-1; D unresolved. The source of this sequence is an adult with an advanced solid tumor such as melanoma, head and neck, liver or kidney cancer. Sequencing used CD4+ or CD8+ T cells sorted from blood, obtained in a trial of the OX40 agonist ivuxolimab. Here the CDR3 reads CASSGTRSTEAFF. CDR3 bases: TGTGCCAGCAGTGGTACCCGGAGCACTGAAGCTTTCTTT.